The 13 T cell receptor beta chains listed next were all sequenced from one sample in a study of technical replicates of blood from a handful of donors. This table comes from immunoSEQ multiplex PCR, and its TCRdb copy is limited to in-frame clones, with some not included. The sample gives roughly 76,000 clones, approximately 83% of which show up once; 4.5% to 6% is in the top ten. Material: PBMCs. These receptors were obtained from a human donor in good health. Some clones in this sample may be carry-over from other donors' samples.

This clone was seen a few times. The rearrangement links TRBV7-9 to TRBJ1-1, with D unclear. Germline V lookup: CDR1 SEHNR, CDR2 FQNEAQ (reference sequence). V lost 4 bases to trimming and J lost 1 base, with 10 bases between them. The CDR3 runs to 14 residues. CDR3 sequence (DNA): TGTGCCAGCAGCTCATTGTTCCAGAACACTGAAGCTTTCTTT. Translation: CASSSLFQNTEAFF.

A word on this clone: Distinct nucleotide sequences in the sample also encode this CDR3. V and J are TRBV7-2 and TRBJ2-7; D gene ambiguous. Looked up from germline, CDR1 is SGHTA and CDR2 is FQGNSA. The V end was cut by 1 base, the J end by 1 base, with 5 bases between. This CDR3 is built from 13 residues. CDR3 DNA sequence: TGTGCCAGCAGCTTAGTACAGTCCTACGAGCAGTACTTC. Its protein is CASSLVQSYEQYF.

The chain has TRBV5-6 and TRBJ2-1; D unclear. This CDR3 is 13 amino acids long. Germline V gene lookup returns CDR1 SGHDT and CDR2 YYEEEE. With 1 base removed from V and 7 bases from J, the gap between germline ends came to 9 bases. CDR3 loop: CASSLLASNEQFF. The CDR3 DNA sequence: TGTGCCAGCAGCTTGCTGGCTTCGAATGAGCAGTTCTTC.

The chain joins TRBV10-2 to TRBJ1-1; D possibly corresponds to TRBD1 (6 bases). The CDR3 sequence is 14 residues long. The V and J ends lost 0 bases and 4 bases respectively, with 9 bases between them. Germline V CDR1 and CDR2: WSHSY, SAAADI. This CDR3 reads CASSESRGFTEAFF. For the CDR3, the DNA is TGCGCCAGCAGTGAGTCGAGGGGGTTCACTGAAGCTTTCTTT.

The CDR3 nucleotides are TGTGCCTGGATTTCACTAGCGGGCCGGACCGGGGAGCTGTTTTTT. It codes for CAWISLAGRTGELFF. The rearrangement links TRBV30 to TRBJ2-2, with TRBD2 matching over 9 bases. The CDR3 totals 15 residues. Unmatched junction bases numbered 8, after V lost 4 bases and J lost 5 bases. Germline CDR1 GTSNPN, CDR2 SVGIG (reference sequence).

V usage is TRBV29-1 and J usage is TRBJ2-7, with D possibly being TRBD1 (5 bases). This CDR3 region has 12 residues. The V gene's germline CDR1 is SQVTM and CDR2 ANQGSEA. The germline V and J ends were trimmed by 0 bases and 8 bases, with 11 bases remaining between them. The chain's CDR3 is CSVEDRQYKQYF. The DNA for the CDR3 is TGCAGCGTTGAAGATAGACAGTACAAGCAGTACTTC.

The chain has TRBV2 and TRBJ2-7, with TRBD2 matching over 8 bases. Germline CDR1 SNHLY, CDR2 FYNNEI. The CDR3 sequence is 15 residues long. The ends lost 1 base at V and 2 bases at J; junction bases unmatched: 4. The CDR3 DNA reads as TGTGCCAGCAGTGAAGGGGCTAGCGGGCCCTACGAGCAGTACTTC. Its protein product is CASSEGASGPYEQYF.

The chain carries TRBV5-6 and TRBJ1-2, with D unclear. The V and J ends lost 2 bases and 5 bases respectively, with 16 bases between them. There are 15 residues in the CDR3. Germline V CDR1 and CDR2: SGHDT, YYEEEE. The CDR3 DNA is TGTGCCAGCAGCTTATGGCGGACTAATCTTTATGGCTACACCTTC. Translating it yields CASSLWRTNLYGYTF.

This chain links TRBV15 with TRBJ2-6; 9 nucleotides agree with TRBD1. CDR1 is LNHNV and CDR2 is YYDKDF in the germline V gene (reference sequence). Unmatched junction bases numbered 19, after V lost 5 bases and J lost 5 bases. CDR3 length: 20 residues. Written as DNA, the CDR3 is TGTGCCACCAGCGGATCCCGGGACAGGGAGACTGGGGGTTGGGCCAACGTCCTGACTTTC. Residues: CATSGSRDRETGGWANVLTF.

The chain couples TRBV12-5 to TRBJ1-1; the match to TRBD1 covers 8 bases. The V and J ends lost 6 bases and 0 bases, in that order; junction bases with no gene match: 12. The germline V gene has CDR1 LGHNT and CDR2 FRNRAP. The CDR3 sequence is 17 residues long. CDR3: CASGGDRSRTMNTEAFF. CDR3 in DNA: TGTGCTAGTGGGGGGGACAGGTCCCGTACTATGAACACTGAAGCTTTCTTT.

The rearrangement links TRBV27 to TRBJ1-5; D is perhaps TRBD1 (5 bases). The CDR3 contains 14 residues. Germline CDR1 and CDR2: MNHEY and SMNVEV (reference sequence). Trimming removed 3 bases from V and 4 bases from J, with 10 bases in between. The CDR3 DNA reads as TGTGCCAGCAGTTTCCAGGGCCTAAATCAGCCCCAGCATTTT. Amino acids: CASSFQGLNQPQHF.

This chain connects TRBV6-6 to TRBJ1-5; tentative D call: TRBD1 (5 bases). Trimming shortened V by 10 bases and J by 2 bases, and 12 bases separated the two germline ends. The germline gives CDR1 MNHNY, CDR2 SVGAGI (reference sequence). CDR3 size: 13 residues. CDR3 DNA sequence: TGTGCCACCCGGGGGGAGGGCAATCAGCCCCAGCATTTT. As protein: CATRGEGNQPQHF.

V and J are TRBV5-1 and TRBJ2-7; possibly TRBD2 for D (6 bases). With 0 bases removed from V and 4 bases from J, the gap between germline ends came to 8 bases. The CDR3 consists of 13 residues. The germline V gene has CDR1 SGHRS and CDR2 YFSETQ. CDR3 sequence reads: CASSLGLGYEQYF. The CDR3 DNA is TGCGCCAGCAGCTTGGGACTAGGGTACGAGCAGTACTTC.